This T cell receptor (beta chain) was sequenced for a study of shared clonotypes between healthy human individuals (TCRdb year 2020). Concerning the study at large: The cohort included three men and two women between 18 and 49 years of age. Each donor's leukapheresis produced roughly between roughly 0.85 and 10 billion PBMCs. To estimate repertoire size and how much clonotypes are shared between individuals, the study performed deep sequencing of blood TCR repertoires from about five healthy adults. For each donor, three plates each were used for CD4 naive and CD4 memory, two plates were used for CD8 naive, and one plate was used for CD8 memory. To increase sequencing depth and limit assay-specific biases, different laboratories used diverse techniques to prepare libraries and sequence TCR repertoires. Findings and caveats that apply to the study as a whole: Naive subsets generally had larger estimated clonotype richness than memory subsets did. Based on pairwise subsampling, the degree of clonotype sharing among donors was expected to be affected by sequencing depth. Sharing across a few donors was observed for around 5% of naive CD4, 3% to 4% of naive CD8, 2% to 2.5% of memory CD4, and less than 0.45% of memory CD8 clonotypes. Sampling was restricted to blood, and TCR repertoires in tissue are likely to differ from TCR repertoires in blood. Because the study included only a small number of donors, the genetic and exposure-history diversity represented was limited. Compared with non-shared clonotypes, clonotypes shared by all four sorted-subset donors had higher generation probabilities. Incomplete sequencing was indicated by rarefaction of sorted-subset datasets, despite the large sequencing depth.

CD8 naive samples were obtained by positive selection for CCR7 among CD45RO-negative cells, yielding a CD45RA+CCR7+ population from which TemRA cells were excluded. Donors were healthy HIV-negative adults with no recently reported acute infections or vaccinations. Only Caucasian adults living in Nashville, Tennessee, USA were represented among the donors. Blood was collected by leukapheresis, and PBMCs were isolated by Ficoll-Histopaque density gradient centrifugation and then cryopreserved in liquid nitrogen vapor phase. Analytical flow cytometry was used to check the purity and quantity of every magnetically sorted T cell population. Each sorted fraction had its genomic DNA isolated and then quantified by UV absorbance on a Nanodrop 2000c. Remarks on this clone: Its antigen remains undetermined. One base away there is no much larger clone; base qualities are not given.

TCR CDR3 regions were amplified from genomic DNA by multiplex PCR using the deep immunoSEQ assay. Genomic DNA extracted from each cell subset was distributed evenly over all wells of several immunoSEQ 96-well plates, and each plate served as one replicate. For sorted subsets, approximately 200 ng of genomic DNA, equivalent to 25,000 to 30,000 T cell genomes, went into each replicate PCR. Purified libraries were quantified with a Qubit 3.0 fluorometer, sized on a Bioanalyzer 2100, and re-quantified with the KAPA Library Quantification kit. Each immunoSEQ 96-well plate was sequenced on its own single-read 150-cycle Illumina NextSeq 550 flow cell. As for the original processing: Because only junctional sequences without quality scores were contained in the immunoSEQ output, filtering matching that applied to full-length reads could not be performed. Sequences were annotated with PyIR, a Python wrapper for IgBLAST v1.9, using IMGT germline references to assign V/J genes and CDR3. Reads were filtered out if the reads had weak V/J assignments (E-value above 1e-6), no CDR3, stop codons, out-of-frame junctions, or ambiguous translated residues. V3J clonotypes were defined by identical inferred V gene, J gene, and CDR3 amino acid sequence. To compute the percentage overlap between repertoires, the number of shared unique clonotypes was divided by the size of the smaller repertoire. Three approaches were used to assess repertoire richness: RTK rarefaction, the Chao1 estimator, and Recon v2.1 estimates of unobserved clonotypes. For all TCRbeta clonotypes obtained by the gDNA method from a handful of donors, generation probabilities were computed with OLGA. TCRdb's version of the immuneACCESS table is confined to in-frame rearrangements and falls short of the full clone set. An unresolved V gene accounts for under half of the shortfall where checked; the remainder is of unknown origin. D and trimming were read from the DNA, whereas the V and J calls and clone size are those reported in that table. This sample holds about 800,000 clones; about 96% were observed only once. The ten largest account for about 0.21% of the sample.

The sequence derives from a man aged 25 to 40 in good health. The sequenced sample consisted of naive CD8+ T cells sorted from blood. The cell subset or site label for this specimen denotes: CD45RA+CCR7+.

Here the CDR3 is given as CASSWGSRGTMNTEAFF. The DNA sequence follows: TGTGCCAGCAGCTGGGGAAGCAGGGGAACCATGAACACTGAAGCTTTCTTT. The chain couples TRBV5-8 to TRBJ1-1; the D segment could be TRBD1, given 6 matching bases. Inclusive of the bounding cysteine and phenylalanine, the CDR3 is 17 residues long. CDR3 DNA is the only sequence kept; it has 51 bases, read in frame from the first base. Reading the germline V gene gives CDR1 SGHTS and CDR2 YDEGEE. The trim is 3 bases for V and 0 bases for J, with a gap of 18 bases between the germline ends.